Each of the 27 T cell receptor beta chains below was sequenced from the same sample in a study of T cell changes during pregnancy in multiple sclerosis. Libraries were prepared by immunoSEQ multiplex PCR; TCRdb keeps only in-frame clonotypes and omits some of them. Altogether 40,000 to 55,000 clones are present, 90% to 95% being singletons, with the ten largest covering around 4.7%. The specimen comprised CD8+ T cells from peripheral blood mononuclear cells, sampled in the first trimester of pregnancy. The receptors were gathered from a female donor with multiple sclerosis, enrolled in a pregnancy study.

The gene calls are TRBV6-5 and TRBJ2-7, with TRBD2 identical over 10 bases. In germline, CDR1 is MNHEY, CDR2 SVGAGI. The CDR3 spans 16 residues. The trim removed 2 bases at V and 6 bases at J, leaving 10 bases unmatched. The CDR3 DNA sequence: TGTGCCAGCAGTTACCCGGGGACTAGCGAGAGGGTCGAGCAGTACTTC. This translates into CASSYPGTSERVEQYF.

V is TRBV13 and J is TRBJ2-5; 7 bases match TRBD1. The CDR3 spans 13 residues. Germline V CDR1 and CDR2: PRHDT, FYEKMQ (reference sequence). The V gene end was trimmed by 5 bases and the J gene end by 4 bases; junction bases not matched to a gene: 4. CDR3 nucleotides: TGTGCCAGCAGCCTCAGACAGGGAGAGACCCAGTACTTC. Amino acid sequence: CASSLRQGETQYF.

The chain uses TRBV4-3 and TRBJ1-4, with a tentative D call TRBD1 (6 bases). The germline V gene has CDR1 LGHNA and CDR2 YSLEER. The V gene lost 7 bases and the J gene lost 0 bases, with 27 bases spanning the gap. CDR3 length: 20 amino acids. The CDR3 DNA is TGCGCCAGCAAGCCTCCGACCAGGGACAAAAGTAAGTCAACTAATGAAAAACTGTTTTTT. Its protein is CASKPPTRDKSKSTNEKLFF.

The chain carries TRBV11-2 and TRBJ2-1, with TRBD2 identical over 12 bases. The CDR3 is 17 amino acids. The germline V gene has CDR1 SGHAT and CDR2 FQNNGV. V dropped 3 bases and J dropped 0; count of bases not matched to a gene: 3. The CDR3 loop reads CASSLETSGSSYNEQFF. The CDR3 DNA reads as TGTGCCAGCAGCTTGGAGACTAGCGGGAGCTCCTACAATGAGCAGTTCTTC.

The chain carries TRBV7-8 and TRBJ1-2; possibly TRBD1 for D (6 bases). This CDR3 spans 14 amino acids. CDR1 is SGHVS and CDR2 is FQNEAQ in the germline V gene. With 4 bases removed from V and 4 bases from J, the gap between germline ends came to 13 bases. CDR3: CASSSTGTTYGYTF. The CDR3, as DNA: TGTGCCAGCAGCTCCACCGGGACAACCTATGGCTACACCTTC.

The chain combines TRBV15 with TRBJ1-1; D may be TRBD1 (5 bases). Trimming shortened V by 2 bases and J by 4 bases, and 17 bases separated the two germline ends. Germline CDR1 LNHNV, CDR2 YYDKDF (reference sequence). The CDR3 runs to 16 residues. The CDR3 sequence is CATSRRTGPRATEAFF. The CDR3 DNA sequence: TGTGCCACCAGCAGAAGAACAGGTCCCAGAGCCACTGAAGCTTTCTTT.

The chain uses TRBV11-2 and TRBJ2-7; a possible D gene is TRBD2 (6 bases). The V end was cut by 1 base, the J end by 7 bases, with 11 bases between. This CDR3 has 13 amino acids. Germline V gene lookup returns CDR1 SGHAT and CDR2 FQNNGV. In DNA form, the CDR3 reads TGTGCCAGCAGCTTAGTCGGGGCGGGGGAGCAGTACTTC. Protein sequence: CASSLVGAGEQYF. The full variable domain, with the rest looked up from reference TRBV11-2 and TRBJ2-7, is EAGVAQSPRYKIIEKRQSVAFWCNPISGHATLYWYQQILGQGPKLLIQFQNNGVVDDSQLPKDRFSAERLKGVDSTLKIQPAKLEDSAVYLCASSLVGAGEQYFGPGTRLTVT.

The rearrangement links TRBV4-2 to TRBJ1-2; D remains unclear. Germline assignment: CDR1 LGHNA and CDR2 YNFKEQ. The CDR3 loop spans 16 amino acids. The V end lost 2 bases, the J end lost 5 bases, and 18 bases lay between the germline ends. The CDR3 DNA reads as TGTGCCAGCAGCCAACTGAGTGTCAGTATCGGGTATGGCTACACCTTC. Translating it yields CASSQLSVSIGYGYTF.

In nucleotides, the CDR3 is TGTGCCAGCAGTGCCTCGGGGGGAGCGAACACTGAAGCTTTCTTT. This encodes CASSASGGANTEAFF. The chain combines TRBV2 with TRBJ1-1, with D possibly being TRBD1 (5 bases). CDR1 and CDR2 (germline): SNHLY, FYNNEI. The CDR3 has 15 amino acids. V lost 4 bases, J lost 1 base, and 13 bases lay in between.

The chain links TRBV6-1 to TRBJ2-7; possibly TRBD1 for D (5 bases). V was clipped by 4 bases and J by 3 bases, with 19 bases between them. Germline V CDR1 and CDR2: MNHNS, SASEGT. The CDR3 totals 16 residues. In nucleotides, the CDR3 is TGTGCCAGCAGTGTCCACCCAGGGTTCCTAATCTACGAGCAGTACTTC. It yields the protein CASSVHPGFLIYEQYF.

This chain connects TRBV19 to TRBJ1-5; D is unresolved. The length of the CDR3 is 12 residues. CDR1 LNHDA and CDR2 SQIVND come from the germline V gene (reference sequence). Trimming took off 8 bases at V and 6 bases at J, with 11 bases between the two ends. Here the CDR3 reads CASRISSQPQHF. As DNA, the CDR3 is TGTGCCAGTCGAATTAGTAGTCAGCCCCAGCATTTT. Using reference TRBV19 and TRBJ1-5 for the parts outside the CDR3, the full variable domain is DGGITQSPKYLFRKEGQNVTLSCEQNLNHDAMYWYRQDPGQGLRLIYYSQIVNDFQKGDIAEGYSVSREKKESFPLTVTSAQKNPTAFYLCASRISSQPQHFGDGTRLSIL.

This chain links TRBV2 with TRBJ1-6, with a possible D match to TRBD1 (6 bases). With 5 bases removed from V and 10 bases from J, the gap between germline ends came to 15 bases. The CDR3 has 14 residues. Germline CDR1 reads SNHLY; CDR2 reads FYNNEI. The CDR3 bases are TGTGCCAGCAGTCCCAGGGGCCGCGGGTCACCCCTCCACTTT. Protein: CASSPRGRGSPLHF. The whole variable domain, filled in from reference TRBV2 and TRBJ1-6, reads EPEVTQTPSHQVTQMGQEVILRCVPISNHLYFYWYRQILGQKVEFLVSFYNNEISEKSEIFDDQFSVERPDGSNFTLKIRSTKLEDSAMYFCASSPRGRGSPLHFGNGTRLTVT.

Here the CDR3 reads CASSTQETDGSQPQHF. In nucleotides, the CDR3 is TGTGCCAGTAGTACCCAGGAGACCGACGGGAGTCAGCCCCAGCATTTT. The chain combines TRBV19 with TRBJ1-5; no definite D call. This CDR3 comprises 16 residues. Per the germline V gene, CDR1 is LNHDA and CDR2 is SQIVND (reference sequence). V gave up 4 bases and J gave up 6 bases, with 19 bases separating them.

The CDR3: CSAIMNTEAFF. The CDR3 region has the DNA TGCAGTGCTATTATGAACACTGAAGCTTTCTTT. This rearrangement joins TRBV20-1 to TRBJ1-1; D is uncertain. The CDR3 loop spans 11 amino acids. The ends were cut back, 4 bases at V and 0 bases at J, with 3 bases in the middle. Germline values: CDR1 DFQATT, CDR2 SNEGSKA (reference sequence).

The chain combines TRBV7-9 with TRBJ2-7, with 10 bases fitting TRBD1. The CDR3 totals 14 residues. J was trimmed by 4 bases and V by 5 bases; bases with no gene match: 5. Germline assignment: CDR1 SEHNR and CDR2 FQNEAQ (reference sequence). CDR3 amino acids: CASSPPGQGYEQYF. CDR3 nucleotides: TGTGCCAGCAGCCCTCCGGGACAGGGGTACGAGCAGTACTTC.

The gene calls are TRBV27 and TRBJ1-1; tentatively, D is TRBD1 (6 bases). The CDR3 contains 14 residues. CDR1 MNHEY and CDR2 SMNVEV come from the germline V gene (reference sequence). V lost 7 bases and J lost 4, with 16 bases in between. The CDR3 here is CASTLGGASTEAFF. The CDR3 bases are TGTGCCAGCACCTTAGGGGGGGCGAGCACTGAAGCTTTCTTT.

This clone has a single count. The chain uses TRBV7-8 and TRBJ1-1; tentative D call: TRBD1 (6 bases). The germline V gene has CDR1 SGHVS and CDR2 FQNEAQ. The CDR3 spans 15 residues. V dropped 5 bases and J dropped 4 bases, with 17 bases sitting between them. The CDR3 region is CASSASIGGLTEAFF. The CDR3 DNA is TGTGCCAGCAGCGCTAGTATTGGGGGCCTCACTGAAGCTTTCTTT.

The CDR3 protein is CASSSGLAGVYTGELFF. The DNA for the CDR3 is TGTGCCAGCAGTTCCGGACTAGCGGGGGTTTACACCGGGGAGCTGTTTTTT. The rearrangement uses TRBV27 and TRBJ2-2; 13 bases are a match to TRBD2. J gave up 3 bases and V 4 bases, and 5 bases lay outside the gene matches. Germline lookup yields CDR1 MNHEY and CDR2 SMNVEV (reference sequence). The CDR3 is 17 residues long.

V and J are TRBV2 and TRBJ1-1; D not resolved. The V gene lost 4 bases and the J gene lost 1 base, with 10 bases spanning the gap. This CDR3 has 14 residues. Germline V CDR1 and CDR2: SNHLY, FYNNEI. The CDR3: CASSGEPGNTEAFF. The CDR3 nucleotides are TGTGCCAGCAGTGGAGAACCAGGGAACACTGAAGCTTTCTTT.

V is TRBV19 and J is TRBJ1-5, with TRBD1 identical over 12 bases. V dropped 6 bases and J dropped 7; count of bases not matched to a gene: 10. This CDR3 is built from 16 residues. Germline lookup yields CDR1 LNHDA and CDR2 SQIVND (reference sequence). DNA of the CDR3: TGTGCCAGTAGACGCACCGGGACAGGGGGCCAACAGCCCCAGCATTTT. Protein product: CASRRTGTGGQQPQHF.

This chain uses TRBV27 with TRBJ2-1; 10 bases are a match to TRBD2. Germline V gene lookup returns CDR1 MNHEY and CDR2 SMNVEV (reference sequence). This CDR3 region has 15 residues. With 2 bases clipped from V and 15 bases from J, the junction kept 13 bases outside the gene matches. The CDR3 DNA sequence: TGTGCCAGCAGTTTAGGGGCTAGCGGGAGAGGTAGTCGGTTCTTC. It yields the protein CASSLGASGRGSRFF.

The V gene is TRBV23-1, the J gene TRBJ2-7, with TRBD1 matching over 9 bases. TRBV23-1 is marked as an open reading frame, function uncertain. The CDR3 is made up of 19 amino acids. Unmatched junction bases numbered 20, after V lost 8 bases and J lost 0 bases. The CDR3 DNA is TGCGCCAGCGGAAACAGTGGGACAGGGACGACCTACATCTCCTACGAGCAGTACTTC. Amino acids: CASGNSGTGTTYISYEQYF.

The chain uses TRBV27 and TRBJ2-3; 7 bases line up with TRBD2. Germline assignment: CDR1 MNHEY and CDR2 SMNVEV (reference sequence). V shed 7 bases, J shed 4 bases, and the junction held 14 bases outside the gene matches. The CDR3 has 16 residues. This CDR3 reads CASKSIMRGIADTQYF. The CDR3 region has the DNA TGTGCCAGCAAGTCTATAATGCGGGGGATCGCAGATACGCAGTATTTT.

The CDR3 sequence is CASHARTPISYEQYF. The CDR3 DNA reads TGTGCCAGCCATGCCAGGACTCCGATTTCCTACGAGCAGTACTTC. The rearrangement links TRBV6-1 to TRBJ2-7, with a tentative D call TRBD2 (5 bases). Germline assignment: CDR1 MNHNS and CDR2 SASEGT. There are 15 residues in the CDR3. V was clipped by 8 bases and J by 1 base, with 18 bases between them.

V usage is TRBV4-3 and J usage is TRBJ1-2; weak D call: TRBD1 (6 bases). This CDR3 has 15 amino acids. V gave up 4 bases and J gave up 4 bases, with 16 bases separating them. The V gene's germline CDR1 is LGHNA and CDR2 YSLEER. Written as DNA, the CDR3 is TGCGCCAGCAGCCCAAGGACAGCGACCAGCTATGGCTACACCTTC. Its protein product is CASSPRTATSYGYTF.

The genes are TRBV27 and TRBJ2-6, with D perhaps matching TRBD2 (6 bases). This CDR3 is 15 amino acids long. The V end lost 6 bases, the J end lost 1 base, and 10 bases lay between the germline ends. Per the germline V gene, CDR1 is MNHEY and CDR2 is SMNVEV (reference sequence). The CDR3 DNA follows: TGTGCCAGCAGAGCGGGCTTGTCTGGGGCCAACGTCCTGACTTTC. This encodes CASRAGLSGANVLTF.

In this sample, this clone turned up once. V is TRBV25-1 and J is TRBJ2-5; 14 nucleotides align to TRBD2. The end of the DNA aligns better with TRBJ2-7, so the J call may be wrong. Germline V CDR1 and CDR2: MGHDK, SYGVNS. CDR3 length: 14 amino acids. The CDR3 reads CASSRGLAGDEQYF. The CDR3 DNA reads as TGTGCCAGCAGTAGGGGACTAGCGGGAGACGAGCAGTACTTC.